The 11 T cell receptor beta chains given below trace back to one sample, sequenced in a study of shared clonotypes between healthy human individuals. In the naive CD8 group, cells lacked CD45RO and were positively selected for CCR7, so terminally differentiated effector memory CD45RA+ cells were left out. Repertoires were generated with immunoSEQ multiplex PCR, while TCRdb's copy carries only in-frame clones and drops some. Counted here are about 580,000 clones, 95% to 98% occurring once; the ten biggest clones make up approximately 0.3%. Input material: naive CD8+ T cells sorted from blood. These TCRs come from a man aged 25 to 40 in good health.

This chain uses TRBV6-5 with TRBJ2-7; maybe TRBD1 (6 bases). Germline V gives CDR1 MNHEY, CDR2 SVGAGI. The CDR3 loop spans 14 amino acids. V lost 4 bases and J 0 bases, leaving 10 bases between the germline ends. As DNA, the CDR3 is TGTGCCAGCAGTTTACAGGGCCCCTCCTACGAGCAGTACTTC. It specifies CASSLQGPSYEQYF.

About this clone itself: The sample has other DNA sequences that encode this CDR3 too. The CDR3 sequence: CASSQTSSDTQYF. The CDR3 nucleotides are TGTGCCAGCAGCCAGACTAGTTCAGATACGCAGTATTTT. The chain employs TRBV4-2 and TRBJ2-3, with D tentatively TRBD2 (6 bases). The CDR3 length is 13 residues. Germline values: CDR1 LGHNA, CDR2 YNFKEQ. Trimming pared 3 bases from V and 4 bases from J, leaving 8 bases between.

This clone was picked up one time. The gene calls are TRBV27 and TRBJ1-4; D gene uncertain. The CDR3 is 14 residues long. CDR1 is MNHEY, CDR2 SMNVEV, per germline (reference sequence). V gave up 6 bases and J gave up 8 bases, with 16 bases separating them. CDR3 sequence: CASSSLLLREKLFF. CDR3 nucleotide sequence: TGTGCCAGCAGCTCACTCCTCCTTCGGGAAAAACTGTTTTTT.

The J gene is TRBJ2-1, the V gene TRBV7-9; tentatively, D is TRBD1 (5 bases). V gave up 3 bases and J gave up 0 bases, with 12 bases separating them. CDR1 and CDR2 (germline): SEHNR, FQNEAQ (reference sequence). The CDR3 runs 16 residues. The CDR3 DNA is TGTGCCAGCAGCTTGGGTACAGGAAGCTCCTACAATGAGCAGTTCTTC. Translating gives CASSLGTGSSYNEQFF.

J is TRBJ1-4 and V is TRBV4-1; tentative D call: TRBD1 (5 bases). The CDR3 sequence is 17 residues long. Germline V gene sequence: CDR1 MGHRA, CDR2 YSYEKL. Trimming shortened V by 5 bases and J by 0 bases, and 16 bases separated the two germline ends. The CDR3 sequence is CASSEQTVTATNEKLFF. DNA of the CDR3: TGCGCCAGCAGCGAACAGACAGTAACTGCAACTAATGAAAAACTGTTTTTT.

The chain carries TRBV7-2 and TRBJ2-7, with TRBD2 as a possible D gene (5 bases). The CDR3 is 14 residues long. Germline V gene sequence: CDR1 SGHTA, CDR2 FQGNSA. The V and J ends lost 5 bases and 4 bases respectively, with 15 bases between them. In DNA, the CDR3 is TGTGCCAGCAGCCCACTTGGTCTAGCATACGAGCAGTACTTC. This sequence encodes CASSPLGLAYEQYF.

The chain uses TRBV11-2 and TRBJ2-5; TRBD1 matches 8 bases. CDR3 length: 16 residues. V shed 0 bases, J shed 1 base, and the junction held 4 bases outside the gene matches. Looked up from germline, CDR1 is SGHAT and CDR2 is FQNNGV. The CDR3 nucleotides are TGTGCCAGCAGCTTAGACAGGGGGCTACTCCAAGAGACCCAGTACTTC. Its protein is CASSLDRGLLQETQYF.

The rearrangement joins TRBV29-1 to TRBJ2-7; possible D gene TRBD1, 6 bases. The CDR3 runs to 13 residues. Looked up from germline, CDR1 is SQVTM and CDR2 is ANQGSEA. The germline V and J ends were trimmed by 6 bases and 0 bases, with 12 bases remaining between them. The CDR3 bases are TGCAGCGTGTCAGGGGCCCTCTCCTACGAGCAGTACTTC. Amino acid sequence: CSVSGALSYEQYF.

The chain links TRBV27 to TRBJ2-2, with 8 positions matching TRBD1. CDR3 length: 16 residues. The V and J ends lost 4 bases and 2 bases, in that order; junction bases with no gene match: 6. Germline CDR1 MNHEY, CDR2 SMNVEV (reference sequence). DNA of the CDR3: TGTGCCAGCAGTTCCCTTGACAGGGGTAACACCGGGGAGCTGTTTTTT. Translated: CASSSLDRGNTGELFF.

This sequence joins TRBV15 and TRBJ1-4; possibly TRBD1 for D (6 bases). Trimming pared 3 bases from V and 5 bases from J, leaving 13 bases between. This CDR3 comprises 15 residues. CDR1 is LNHNV, CDR2 YYDKDF, per germline (reference sequence). The CDR3 loop is CATSSPGHINEKLFF. CDR3 nucleotide sequence: TGTGCCACCAGCAGCCCGGGACATATAAATGAAAAACTGTTTTTT.

The genes are TRBV2 and TRBJ2-5; TRBD1 might be the D (5 bases). Germline values: CDR1 SNHLY, CDR2 FYNNEI. The CDR3 totals 15 residues. The V and J ends lost 8 bases and 2 bases respectively, with 18 bases between them. This CDR3 is CASWKGSAEQETQYF. The CDR3 bases are TGTGCCAGCTGGAAGGGGTCGGCAGAGCAAGAGACCCAGTACTTC.